Described below is a single T cell receptor beta chain sequence and its context. Its antigen is undetermined. J lost 7 bases, V lost 7 bases, and 15 bases had no gene match. This CDR3 region has 15 residues. The germline V gene has CDR1 MDHEN and CDR2 SYDVKM. The sample comes from a study of shared clonotypes between healthy human individuals. General study points: The generation probabilities recorded for non-shared clonotypes fell below those of clonotypes shared by all four donors.

Data came from immunoSEQ multiplex PCR; TCRdb stores just in-frame clones and leaves some out. The sample has about 530,000 clones; 90% to 96% are singletons. Each donor was a Caucasian adult residing in Nashville, Tennessee. Sample: naive CD4+ T cells sorted from blood. Described subset: CD45RA+ positively selected. This TCR derives from a woman aged 25 to 39 in good health. The chain couples TRBV28 to TRBJ2-7, with 8 bases fitting TRBD2. CDR3 loop: CASKLHPHGRVEQYF. The DNA for the CDR3 is TGTGCCAGCAAACTCCACCCCCACGGGAGGGTTGAGCAGTACTTC.